These 28 T cell receptor beta chains were sequenced from one sample in a study of blood T cell repertoires in COVID-19. Produced via immunoSEQ multiplex PCR; TCRdb's table is partial and in-frame only. The data contain more than 150,000 clones, under 90% of them singletons. Sample: peripheral blood. The receptors originated from a human donor in a cohort sampled during active COVID-19.

The rearrangement joins TRBV12-3 or TRBV12-4 to TRBJ1-1; no definite D call. The CDR3 is made up of 13 amino acids. V gave up 6 bases and J gave up 0 bases, with 8 bases separating them. For the CDR3, the DNA is TGTGCCAGCAGCCTACTCATGAACACTGAAGCTTTCTTT. Protein product: CASSLLMNTEAFF.

In DNA, the CDR3 is TGCGCCAGCAGCAACGGACAGGGGGCGGACACTGAAGCTTTCTTT. Its translation is CASSNGQGADTEAFF. This rearrangement joins TRBV5-1 to TRBJ1-1, with TRBD1 identical over 11 bases. The CDR3 extends over 15 amino acids. The V segment lost 4 bases and the J segment 3 bases; nucleotides outside the gene matches: 5. The germline gives CDR1 SGHRS, CDR2 YFSETQ.

J is TRBJ2-7 and V is TRBV5-1; possible D gene TRBD1, 5 bases. From germline, CDR1 is SGHRS and CDR2 YFSETQ. This CDR3 is 12 amino acids long. V was clipped by 4 bases and J by 5 bases, with 10 bases between them. In DNA, the CDR3 is TGCGCCAGCAGCAAAGGGGCGGACGAGCAGTACTTC. Protein sequence: CASSKGADEQYF.

This clone was counted a single time. The rearrangement joins TRBV30 to TRBJ1-1, with unresolved D. This CDR3 is 11 amino acids long. CDR1 and CDR2 from the germline V gene are GTSNPN and SVGIG (reference sequence). Deletions cut 2 bases from V and 4 bases from J, with 5 bases between. CDR3 DNA: TGTGCCTGGAGTTCGGGCACTGAAGCTTTCTTT. Translating it yields CAWSSGTEAFF. The complete variable domain, with remaining parts taken from reference TRBV30 and TRBJ1-1, reads SQTIHQWPATLVQPVGSPLSLECTVEGTSNPNLYWYRQAAGRGLQLLFYSVGIGQISSEVPQNLSASRPQDRQFILSSKKLLLSDSGFYLCAWSSGTEAFFGQGTRLTVV.

This clone has just one count. The genes are TRBV7-9 and TRBJ1-1, with 7 bases aligning to TRBD1. The length of the CDR3 is 16 residues. The J segment lost 6 bases and the V segment lost 5 bases, leaving 15 bases of the junction unmatched. The V gene's germline CDR1 is SEHNR and CDR2 FQNEAQ (reference sequence). The CDR3 region has the DNA TGTGCCAGCAGCACAAACCGGGACAGCGCCTCACCTGAAGCTTTCTTT. This translates into CASSTNRDSASPEAFF.

This chain links TRBV2 with TRBJ2-1; no clear D. Trimming took off 1 base at V and 9 bases at J, with 13 bases between the two ends. CDR1 is SNHLY, CDR2 FYNNEI, per germline. The CDR3 has 14 amino acids. The CDR3 spells CASSEGSSVSEQFF. DNA of the CDR3: TGTGCCAGCAGTGAAGGAAGTAGTGTTAGTGAGCAGTTCTTC.

V usage is TRBV30 and J usage is TRBJ1-2; possibly TRBD1 for D (5 bases). Germline V gives CDR1 GTSNPN, CDR2 SVGIG (reference sequence). Trimming took off 4 bases at V and 3 bases at J, with 9 bases between the two ends. The CDR3 sequence is 12 residues long. Here the CDR3 reads CAWTGRYYGYTF. In DNA form, the CDR3 reads TGTGCCTGGACAGGGAGGTACTATGGCTACACCTTC.

This clone was seen only once. V usage is TRBV5-6 and J usage is TRBJ2-7; perhaps TRBD2 as D (6 bases). This CDR3 has 13 amino acids. Germline V lookup: CDR1 SGHDT, CDR2 YYEEEE. The V end lost 3 bases, the J end lost 3 bases, and 10 bases lay between the germline ends. CDR3 loop: CASSSEGNYEQYF. CDR3 DNA: TGTGCCAGCAGCTCGGAGGGGAACTACGAGCAGTACTTC.

This clone has only a few counts. In DNA, the CDR3 is TGTGCCAGCAGTGAGGGGCCGACAGGGGTTCAGCCCCAGCATTTT. This codes for CASSEGPTGVQPQHF. The chain links TRBV2 to TRBJ1-5, with TRBD1 matching 8 bases. The CDR3 length is 15 residues. V shed 3 bases, J shed 6 bases, and the junction held 7 bases outside the gene matches. Germline V gene lookup returns CDR1 SNHLY and CDR2 FYNNEI.

The rearrangement uses TRBV3-1 (or the pseudogene TRBV3-2) and TRBJ2-4, with D uncertain. The germline CDR1 and CDR2 sequences are LGHDT and YNNKEL (reference sequence). The V end lost 4 bases, the J end lost 0 bases, and 4 bases lay between the germline ends. This CDR3 comprises 13 residues. CDR3 DNA sequence: TGTGCCAGCAGCCTCCTAGCCAAAAACATTCAGTACTTC. Amino acid sequence: CASSLLAKNIQYF.

The chain carries TRBV4-1 and TRBJ2-5; 16 bases fit TRBD2. The CDR3 covers 21 residues. The V segment lost 0 bases and the J segment 5 bases; nucleotides outside the gene matches: 15. The germline V gene has CDR1 MGHRA and CDR2 YSYEKL. This CDR3 is CASSQDRLSGTSGGVRETQYF. The CDR3 region has the DNA TGCGCCAGCAGCCAAGATCGGTTGAGCGGGACTAGCGGGGGGGTAAGGGAGACCCAGTACTTC.

The CDR3 sequence is CASSPGTTSYEQYF. In DNA form, the CDR3 reads TGCGCCAGCAGCCCCGGGACAACATCCTACGAGCAGTACTTC. The rearrangement uses TRBV4-1 and TRBJ2-7; D is perhaps TRBD1 (6 bases). V lost 4 bases to trimming and J lost 1 base, with 11 bases between them. The CDR3 contains 14 residues. Germline CDR1 MGHRA, CDR2 YSYEKL.

The V call is TRBV4-2, the J call TRBJ2-7; D gene ambiguous. The germline gives CDR1 LGHNA, CDR2 YNFKEQ. The CDR3 loop spans 13 amino acids. Between the trimmed V and J ends, which lost 1 base and 3 bases, there was a span of 7 bases. The CDR3, as DNA: TGTGCCAGCAGCCAAGGTCAACTCTACGAGCAGTACTTC. Translated: CASSQGQLYEQYF.

This sequence joins TRBV29-1 and TRBJ1-2, with 9 bases that match TRBD1. CDR1 and CDR2 (germline): SQVTM, ANQGSEA. Losses at the gene ends were 6 bases for V and 7 bases for J; bases not matched to a gene: 9. The CDR3 has 13 residues. The DNA of the CDR3 is TGCAGCGTCCGCACCGGGACAGGGTTTGGCTACACCTTC. It yields the protein CSVRTGTGFGYTF.

This chain joins TRBV6-1 and TRBJ1-1; D gene uncertain. Germline V gene sequence: CDR1 MNHNS, CDR2 SASEGT. The V end was cut by 3 bases, the J end by 0 bases, with 8 bases between. The CDR3 is made up of 14 amino acids. The CDR3 region is CASSDLQVNTEAFF. The CDR3 DNA reads as TGTGCCAGCAGTGACCTGCAGGTGAACACTGAAGCTTTCTTT.

The rearrangement uses TRBV6-1 and TRBJ1-2; 9 nucleotides align to TRBD1. This CDR3 spans 16 amino acids. Germline loops: CDR1 MNHNS, CDR2 SASEGT. The J segment lost 4 bases and the V segment lost 1 base, leaving 7 bases of the junction unmatched. CDR3 in DNA: TGTGCCAGCAGTGAAGGGGGGACAGGGACGGTCTATGGCTACACCTTC. It codes for CASSEGGTGTVYGYTF.

Worth noting for this clone: This sample includes further DNA sequences coding for the same CDR3. This sequence joins TRBV5-1 and TRBJ1-1; D might be TRBD1 (5 bases). The CDR3 has 14 amino acids. Trimming removed 4 bases from V and 0 bases from J, with 10 bases in between. In germline, CDR1 is SGHRS, CDR2 YFSETQ. CDR3 nucleotides: TGCGCCAGCAGCCCGGGACTCTTGAACACTGAAGCTTTCTTT. It specifies CASSPGLLNTEAFF.

The V gene is TRBV5-6, the J gene TRBJ2-3, with a tentative D call TRBD2 (6 bases). Germline loops: CDR1 SGHDT, CDR2 YYEEEE. V dropped 2 bases and J dropped 2 bases, with 15 bases sitting between them. The CDR3 extends over 16 amino acids. CDR3 sequence: CASSFDMGTSTDTQYF. The CDR3 DNA is TGTGCCAGCAGCTTTGATATGGGGACTTCCACAGATACGCAGTATTTT.

In its sample, this clone was seen a few times. The CDR3 region is CASSSDRASGYTF. The CDR3 nucleotides read TGCGCCAGCAGCTCGGACAGGGCAAGTGGCTACACCTTC. The gene calls are TRBV10-1 and TRBJ1-2, with TRBD1 matching 8 bases. The CDR3 sequence is 13 residues long. Germline-derived CDR1 and CDR2 are WNHNN and SYGVQD (reference sequence). V dropped 6 bases and J dropped 7; count of bases not matched to a gene: 7.

V gene TRBV19 combines with J gene TRBJ1-1; a weak D match, TRBD1 (5 bases). This CDR3 comprises 16 residues. Germline CDR1 LNHDA, CDR2 SQIVND (reference sequence). V was pared by 0 bases and J by 4 bases, with 15 bases between. The CDR3 nucleotides read TGTGCCAGTAGTATAGATATCCTGGGGGGGTCCACTGAAGCTTTCTTT. Its protein product is CASSIDILGGSTEAFF.

The rearrangement joins TRBV27 to TRBJ1-2, with 8 nucleotides matching TRBD1. The germline gives CDR1 MNHEY, CDR2 SMNVEV (reference sequence). Trimming at V came to 2 bases and at J to 5 bases, leaving 4 bases not matched to a gene. The CDR3 covers 14 residues. The CDR3 bases are TGTGCCAGCAGTTTAACAACAGGGGGGTATGGCTACACCTTC. Its translation: CASSLTTGGYGYTF.

V is TRBV11-2 and J is TRBJ1-5; 9 bases align to TRBD1. The junction had 6 bases not matched to a gene; V was cut back by 5 bases and J by 4 bases. Per the germline V gene, CDR1 is SGHAT and CDR2 is FQNNGV. The CDR3 has 15 residues. Here the CDR3 reads CASSLNRGRNQPQHF. CDR3 coding DNA: TGTGCCAGCAGCCTCAACAGGGGGCGTAATCAGCCCCAGCATTTT.

The CDR3 nucleotides read TGTGCCAGCAGCTTAACCGCGGGGAACACTGAAGCTTTCTTT. It specifies CASSLTAGNTEAFF. This sequence joins TRBV7-8 and TRBJ1-1; D not certain. CDR1 and CDR2 (germline): SGHVS, FQNEAQ. V was cut by 2 bases and J by 1 base, with 8 bases left in between. The CDR3 contains 14 residues.

The chain couples TRBV9 to TRBJ2-2; 12 positions match TRBD2. Germline CDR1 SGDLS, CDR2 YYNGEE. The CDR3 is 17 amino acids. J was trimmed by 7 bases and V by 0 bases; bases with no gene match: 7. CDR3 sequence reads: CASSVVPSGGADGELFF. CDR3 bases: TGTGCCAGCAGCGTAGTCCCTAGCGGGGGGGCGGACGGGGAGCTGTTTTTT.

This chain connects TRBV6-2 or TRBV6-3 to TRBJ2-5, with 9 bases aligning to TRBD2. Germline CDR1 MNHEY, CDR2 SVGEGT. The length of the CDR3 is 16 residues. The V segment lost 5 bases and the J segment 2 bases; nucleotides outside the gene matches: 9. The CDR3 bases are TGTGCCAGCAGTAAGGGAGCGGCGGGGGGGCAAGAGACCCAGTACTTC. Amino acids: CASSKGAAGGQETQYF.

The chain combines TRBV3-1 (or the pseudogene TRBV3-2) with TRBJ2-1; 7 bases align to TRBD1. The CDR3 has 16 amino acids. Looked up from germline, CDR1 is LGHDT and CDR2 is YNNKEL (reference sequence). With V trimmed by 2 bases and J by 2 bases, 6 bases remained unmatched. CDR3 region: CASSQRATGAYNEQFF. CDR3 DNA sequence: TGTGCCAGCAGCCAAAGGGCCACAGGGGCCTACAATGAGCAGTTCTTC.

The chain combines TRBV7-9 with TRBJ2-3, with a possible D match to TRBD2 (5 bases). CDR3 size: 15 residues. Trimming shortened V by 1 base and J by 3 bases, and 11 bases separated the two germline ends. CDR1 and CDR2 (germline): SEHNR, FQNEAQ (reference sequence). The CDR3 sequence: CASSLVRGMTDTQYF. In DNA form, the CDR3 reads TGTGCCAGCAGCTTAGTCCGGGGTATGACAGATACGCAGTATTTT.

The chain uses TRBV11-2 and TRBJ1-2; TRBD1 matches 8 bases. The germline CDR1 and CDR2 sequences are SGHAT and FQNNGV. There are 14 residues in the CDR3. The V gene end was trimmed by 2 bases and the J gene end by 9 bases; junction bases not matched to a gene: 8. CDR3 sequence (DNA): TGTGCCAGCAGCTTACTCGGACAGGGACAAAGCTACACCTTC. Its translation is CASSLLGQGQSYTF.